The sequence of this T cell receptor beta chain was determined in a study of metastatic and nonmetastatic thyroid tumors. Looking at the study overall: Where malignant and benign thyroid patients were concerned, repertoires were compared across blood and tumor or nodule tissue.

This clone is categorized as medium-sized. The antigen remains undetermined. Thyroid surgery took place with no prior treatment in any patient. TCRdb reanalyzed the PCR reads with MiXCR. Seen here are approximately 30,000 clones, less than 4% observed once, and the top ten hold about 3.3%. Trimming removed 4 bases from V and 0 bases from J; junction bases left unmatched: 6. This CDR3 region has 17 residues. The germline gives CDR1 MDHEN, CDR2 SYDVKM. Findings and caveats of the study: Within blood and tumor, benign nodules reportedly had significantly lower TCR beta diversity than malignant thyroid tumors did.

Sequences were obtained from blood. This clonotype was obtained from a male donor with papillary thyroid cancer or a benign thyroid nodule (not recorded which). Some clones in this sample may be carry-over from other donors' samples. This chain connects TRBV28 to TRBJ2-1; TRBD2 agrees at 10 bases. The CDR3 here is CASSSPRTSGSYNEQFF. The CDR3 region has the DNA TGTGCCAGCAGTTCCCCCCGGACTAGCGGCTCCTACAATGAGCAGTTCTTC.